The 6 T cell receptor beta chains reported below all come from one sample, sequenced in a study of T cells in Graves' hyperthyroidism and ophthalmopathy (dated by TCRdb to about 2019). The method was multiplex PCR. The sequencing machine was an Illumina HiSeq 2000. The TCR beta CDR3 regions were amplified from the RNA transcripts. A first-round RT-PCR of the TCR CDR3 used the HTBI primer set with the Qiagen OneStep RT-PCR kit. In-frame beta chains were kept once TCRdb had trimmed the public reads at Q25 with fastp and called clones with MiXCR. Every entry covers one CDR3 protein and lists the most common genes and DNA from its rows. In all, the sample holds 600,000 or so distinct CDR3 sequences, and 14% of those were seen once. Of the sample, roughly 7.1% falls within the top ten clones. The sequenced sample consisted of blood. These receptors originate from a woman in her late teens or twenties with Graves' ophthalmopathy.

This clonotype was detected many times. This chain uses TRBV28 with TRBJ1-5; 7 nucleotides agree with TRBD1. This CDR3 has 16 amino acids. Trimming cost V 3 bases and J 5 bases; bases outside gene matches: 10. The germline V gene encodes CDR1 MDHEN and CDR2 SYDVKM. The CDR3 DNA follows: TGTGCCAGCAGTTTCGGGCAGGGGGACATTTATCAGCCCCAGCATTTT. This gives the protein CASSFGQGDIYQPQHF.

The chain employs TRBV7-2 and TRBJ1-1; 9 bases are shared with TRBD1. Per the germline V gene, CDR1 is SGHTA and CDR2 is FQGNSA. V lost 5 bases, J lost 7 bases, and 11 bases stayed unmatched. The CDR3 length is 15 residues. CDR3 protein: CASSLPGQGVIEAFF. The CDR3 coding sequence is TGTGCCAGCAGCCTACCGGGACAGGGAGTGATTGAAGCTTTCTTT.

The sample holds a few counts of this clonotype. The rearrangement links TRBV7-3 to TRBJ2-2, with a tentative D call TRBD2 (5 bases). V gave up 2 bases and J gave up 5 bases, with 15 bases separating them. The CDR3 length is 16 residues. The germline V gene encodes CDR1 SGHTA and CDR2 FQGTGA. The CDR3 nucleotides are TGTGCCAGCAGCTTATGGGCAGAGGGTTTTACCGGGGAGCTGTTTTTT. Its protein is CASSLWAEGFTGELFF.

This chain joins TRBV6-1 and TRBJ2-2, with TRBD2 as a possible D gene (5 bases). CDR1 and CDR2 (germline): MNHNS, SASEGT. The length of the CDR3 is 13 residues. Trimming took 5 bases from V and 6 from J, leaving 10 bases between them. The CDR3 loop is CASSYVGAGELFF. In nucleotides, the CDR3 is TGTGCCAGCAGTTATGTCGGGGCCGGGGAGCTGTTTTTT.

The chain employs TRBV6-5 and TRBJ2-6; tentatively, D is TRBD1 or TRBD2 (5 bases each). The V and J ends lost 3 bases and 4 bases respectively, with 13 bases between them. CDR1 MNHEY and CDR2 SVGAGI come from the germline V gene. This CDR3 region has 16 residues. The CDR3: CASSYLPGTGANVLTF. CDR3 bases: TGTGCCAGCAGTTATCTGCCAGGGACCGGGGCCAACGTCCTGACTTTC.

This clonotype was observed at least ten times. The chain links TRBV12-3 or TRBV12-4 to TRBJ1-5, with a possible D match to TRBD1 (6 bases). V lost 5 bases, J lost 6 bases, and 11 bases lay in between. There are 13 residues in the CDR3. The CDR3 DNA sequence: TGTGCCAGCAGTCCCCAACAGGGTCAGCCCCAGCATTTT. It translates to CASSPQQGQPQHF.